The 24 T cell receptor beta chains presented below share a single source sample, sequenced in a study of T cell clonality in common variable immunodeficiency. TCRdb keeps only in-frame clones here, not all; method: immunoSEQ multiplex PCR. Reported are 57,000 or so clones, none seen only once; the ten largest carry 1.5% to 2%. The sequenced sample consisted of peripheral blood mononuclear cells. These receptors all come from a person between 18 and 75 years old in good health.

There are many counts of this clone. The read terminates 3 residues ahead of where the CDR3 ends, so the germline J gene completes it. The chain joins TRBV30 to TRBJ2-2, with a tentative D call TRBD1 (6 bases). Germline CDR1 is GTSNPN and CDR2 is SVGIG (reference sequence). V was clipped by 3 bases and J by 1 base, with 12 bases between them. This CDR3 spans 15 amino acids. CDR3 in amino acids: CAWRGSRGNTGELFF. The sequenced part of the CDR3 DNA is TGTGCCTGGAGGGGCTCCAGGGGGAACACCGGGGAG.

This clone was recorded many times. The CDR3 is cut off 3 residues early in the read; its end comes from the germline J gene. This chain links TRBV30 with TRBJ1-1, with a tentative D call TRBD1 (5 bases). Trimming took 0 bases from V and 4 from J, leaving 9 bases between them. The CDR3 consists of 13 residues. The V gene's germline CDR1 is GTSNPN and CDR2 SVGIG (reference sequence). CDR3 DNA, as far as it was read: TGTGCCTGGAGTGTACAGGAGGGCACTGAA. The encoded protein is CAWSVQEGTE. The whole CDR3 protein is CAWSVQEGTEAFF.

This clone appeared a few times. The sequenced fragment ends 3 residues before the CDR3 boundary, so the rest is inferred from the germline J gene. V usage is TRBV5-1 and J usage is TRBJ1-1; 7 bases match TRBD1. V was clipped by 4 bases and J by 3 bases; unmatched bases: 3. The germline V gene has CDR1 SGHRS and CDR2 YFSETQ. The CDR3 sequence is 13 residues long. The sequenced CDR3 bases are TGCGCCAGCAGCCGTACAGGGGACACTGAA. Translated, it gives CASSRTGDTE. The CDR3, in full, reads CASSRTGDTEAFF. The entire variable domain, with the rest obtained from reference TRBV5-1 and TRBJ1-1, is as follows: KAGVTQTPRYLIKTRGQQVTLSCSPISGHRSVSWYQQTPGQGLQFLFEYFSETQRNKGNFPGRFSGRQFSNSRSEMNVSTLELGDSALYLCASSRTGDTEAFFGQGTRLTVV.

This clone showed up many times. The CDR3 extends 3 residues past the end of the read, so its final part is completed from the germline J gene. The chain recombines TRBV20-1 with TRBJ1-4; 8 nucleotides line up with TRBD1. Germline values: CDR1 DFQATT, CDR2 SNEGSKA (reference sequence). The V gene end was trimmed by 6 bases and the J gene end by 2 bases; junction bases not matched to a gene: 5. The CDR3 sequence is 14 residues long. Partial CDR3 DNA: TGCAGTGCGCCTGGACAGGGTACTAATGAAAAA. Amino acid sequence: CSAPGQGTNEK. The entire CDR3 protein is CSAPGQGTNEKLFF.

This clone was seen many times. The sequenced fragment ends 3 residues before the CDR3 boundary, so the rest is inferred from the germline J gene. The chain links TRBV7-2 to TRBJ2-2; the match to TRBD1 covers 7 bases. This CDR3 is 13 amino acids long. Per the germline V gene, CDR1 is SGHTA and CDR2 is FQGNSA. V lost 4 bases to trimming and J lost 9 bases; unmatched junction nucleotides: 5. The CDR3 loop reads CASSYDRVRELFF. The DNA read from the CDR3 is TGTGCCAGCAGCTACGACAGGGTTCGGGAG.

This clone was seen repeatedly, ten times or more. The read ends 3 residues early relative to the CDR3; the germline J gene fills the gap. The chain couples TRBV2 to TRBJ1-5; 10 nucleotides agree with TRBD1. J lost 6 bases, V lost 5 bases, and 7 bases had no gene match. CDR3 size: 15 residues. The germline V gene has CDR1 SNHLY and CDR2 FYNNEI. CDR3 bases read: TGTGCCAGCAGTCCGGGACAGGGGATGAGTCAGCCC. Its translation: CASSPGQGMSQP. The entire CDR3 protein is CASSPGQGMSQPQHF.

This clone was counted at least ten times. The read stops 3 residues short of the end of the CDR3; the missing end is completed from the germline J gene. V is TRBV5-5 and J is TRBJ2-7, with TRBD1 identical over 9 bases. Losses at the gene ends were 4 bases for V and 3 bases for J; bases not matched to a gene: 8. CDR1 and CDR2 (germline): SGHKS, YYEKEE (reference sequence). The length of the CDR3 is 15 residues. The covered CDR3 bases are TGTGCCAGCAGCCCAGGGACAGGGCAGGGCTACGAG. Protein: CASSPGTGQGYE. The entire CDR3 reads CASSPGTGQGYEQYF.

This clone was found a few times. The read terminates 3 residues ahead of where the CDR3 ends, so the germline J gene completes it. The V gene is TRBV7-2, the J gene TRBJ1-1, with 10 bases matching TRBD1. The CDR3 runs 15 residues. Looked up from germline, CDR1 is SGHTA and CDR2 is FQGNSA. The sequenced part of the CDR3 DNA is TGTGCCAGCAGCTTCCCCGGGACAGGGGCTTACGAG. Its protein product is CASSFPGTGAYE. The entire CDR3 protein reads CASSFPGTGAYEAFF.

Details on this clone: The DNA ends 3 residues before the CDR3 does, and the rest of the CDR3 is filled in from the germline J gene. This rearrangement joins TRBV18 to TRBJ2-4; tentative D call: TRBD2 (6 bases). Germline CDR1 and CDR2: KGHSH and LQKENI. Trimming cost V 6 bases and J 0 bases, with 18 bases left between them. This CDR3 contains 17 residues. The part of the CDR3 DNA that was read is TGTGCCAGCTCGCCCCAAACAGCGGGCGTAGCCAAAAACATT. Translating it yields CASSPQTAGVAKNI. The entire CDR3 protein reads CASSPQTAGVAKNIQYF.

Only a few counts were recorded for this clone. The CDR3: CASIERQTSGANVLTF. Partial CDR3 DNA: TGTGCCAGCATCGAGAGACAGACCTCTGGGGCCAACGTC. This chain connects TRBV2 to TRBJ2-6; D perhaps matches TRBD1 (5 bases). Read data end 3 residues before the CDR3 end; the end is taken from the germline J gene. The CDR3 consists of 16 residues. Trimming stripped 7 bases from V and 0 bases from J, with 13 bases between. From germline, CDR1 is SNHLY and CDR2 FYNNEI.

This clone has at least ten counts. The read ends 3 residues before the CDR3 terminus; that terminus is restored from the germline J gene. The chain couples TRBV18 to TRBJ2-7; 7 bases map to TRBD1. The CDR3 is 13 amino acids. The V and J ends lost 5 bases and 3 bases, in that order; junction bases with no gene match: 4. Per the germline V gene, CDR1 is KGHSH and CDR2 is LQKENI. The part of the CDR3 DNA that was read is TGTGCCAGCTCAAGGGACAGCCTCTACGAG. It translates to CASSRDSLYE. The CDR3 as a whole reads CASSRDSLYEQYF.

This clone was counted many times. The read halts 3 residues ahead of the CDR3 end, with the missing end drawn from the germline J gene. The rearrangement links TRBV20-1 to TRBJ2-7, with 8 bases lining up with TRBD2. The CDR3 is made up of 14 amino acids. V lost 0 bases, J lost 3 bases, and 4 bases stayed unmatched. The V gene's germline CDR1 is DFQATT and CDR2 SNEGSKA (reference sequence). The DNA read from the CDR3 is TGCAGTGCTAGAGAGGCACTAGCGGACTACGAG. Its protein product is CSAREALADYE. The entire CDR3 protein reads CSAREALADYEQYF.

In this sample, this clone turned up many times. The CDR3 extends 3 residues past the end of the read, so its final part is completed from the germline J gene. The V gene is TRBV5-1, the J gene TRBJ2-7; 12 positions match TRBD2. CDR3 length: 19 amino acids. Germline V gene lookup returns CDR1 SGHRS and CDR2 YFSETQ. Losses at the gene ends were 0 bases for V and 0 bases for J; bases not matched to a gene: 10. Partial CDR3 DNA: TGCGCCAGCAGCTTGGCCGGGACTAGCGGGTACGGAAGCTCCTACGAG. This codes for CASSLAGTSGYGSSYE. Given in full, the CDR3 is CASSLAGTSGYGSSYEQYF.

There are many counts of this clone. From the germline J gene comes the end of the CDR3, since the read stops 3 residues before it. The chain employs TRBV7-9 and TRBJ2-1; 7 bases fit TRBD2. CDR3 length equals 15 residues. Germline V gives CDR1 SEHNR, CDR2 FQNEAQ (reference sequence). V trimming: 3 bases; J trimming: 2 bases; junction bases outside the gene matches: 4. CDR3 DNA (partial): TGTGCCAGCAGCTTTGTCCTAGCGGCCTACAATGAG. It encodes CASSFVLAAYNE. The CDR3 as a whole reads CASSFVLAAYNEQFF.

This clone was detected ten times or more. Read sequence stops 3 residues before the CDR3 end, and the germline J gene provides the missing end. The chain couples TRBV12-5 to TRBJ2-2, with 11 bases identical to TRBD2. This CDR3 region has 16 residues. Germline V lookup: CDR1 LGHNT, CDR2 FRNRAP. Trimming cost V 4 bases and J 4 bases; bases outside gene matches: 5. The part of the CDR3 DNA that was read is TGTGCTAGTGGTTCCTTAGCGGGAGGGTTCACCGGGGAG. Encoded protein: CASGSLAGGFTGE. The full CDR3 protein is CASGSLAGGFTGELFF.

This clone occurred many times. The DNA ends 3 residues before the CDR3 does, and the rest of the CDR3 is filled in from the germline J gene. The genes are TRBV29-1 and TRBJ2-2; maybe TRBD1 (5 bases). Trimming removed 7 bases at V and 6 bases at J, with 15 bases between. The CDR3 loop spans 13 amino acids. Germline-derived CDR1 and CDR2 are SQVTM and ANQGSEA. CDR3 DNA (partial): TGCAGCGCCTGCGACAGCGAGTCCGGGGAG. Translation gives CSACDSESGE. The entire CDR3 reads CSACDSESGELFF.

To note about this clone: The CDR3 is cut off 3 residues early in the read; its end comes from the germline J gene. The V call is TRBV20-1, the J call TRBJ2-1; a possible D gene is TRBD2 (5 bases). Deletions cut 7 bases from V and 8 bases from J, with 12 bases between. This CDR3 has 11 amino acids. Germline values: CDR1 DFQATT, CDR2 SNEGSKA (reference sequence). The CDR3 sequence: CSVARADEQFF. The DNA read from the CDR3 is TGCAGTGTTGCGAGGGCCGATGAG.

This clone was counted many times. The read falls 3 residues short of the CDR3 end, and the missing part is taken from the germline J gene. V gene TRBV11-2 combines with J gene TRBJ1-1; 9 nucleotides line up with TRBD1. The CDR3 sequence is 14 residues long. V shed 5 bases, J shed 2 bases, and the junction held 3 bases outside the gene matches. From germline, CDR1 is SGHAT and CDR2 FQNNGV. The CDR3 loop reads CASSPDRGNTEAFF. Incomplete CDR3 DNA: TGTGCCAGCAGCCCGGACAGGGGTAACACTGAA.

This clone was seen only a few times. The read terminates 3 residues before the CDR3 end, so the remaining end is supplied by the germline J gene. The rearrangement links TRBV19 to TRBJ2-3; TRBD2 matches 7 bases. After removal of 3 bases from V and 2 bases from J, the junction contained 8 bases not matched to a gene. Germline CDR1 reads LNHDA; CDR2 reads SQIVND (reference sequence). CDR3 length equals 16 residues. The sequenced part of the CDR3 DNA is TGTGCCAGTAGTATCGTGCGGGGGAGGGCCACAGATACG. Its protein is CASSIVRGRATDT. From start to end, the CDR3 is CASSIVRGRATDTQYF.

This clone was seen repeatedly, ten times or more. Coverage ceases 3 residues before the CDR3 finishes, and the germline J gene fills in the end. The rearrangement links TRBV20-1 to TRBJ2-1, with 9 bases lining up with TRBD1. Germline-derived CDR1 and CDR2 are DFQATT and SNEGSKA (reference sequence). CDR3 size: 12 residues. The V segment lost 5 bases and the J segment 8 bases; nucleotides outside the gene matches: 4. The covered CDR3 bases are TGCAGTGCTCGGACAGGGGTGTATGAG. It specifies CSARTGVYE. In full, the CDR3 is CSARTGVYEQFF.

This clone has at least ten counts. The read is 3 residues too short to cover the CDR3 end, so that end is filled in from the germline J gene. The J gene is TRBJ1-1, the V gene TRBV19; D possibly corresponds to TRBD1 (6 bases). The germline CDR1 and CDR2 sequences are LNHDA and SQIVND (reference sequence). The CDR3 contains 12 residues. The V end lost 6 bases, the J end lost 5 bases, and 10 bases lay between the germline ends. CDR3 DNA (partial): TGTGCCAGTAGATCTGGACAGACTGAA. It codes for CASRSGQTE. In full, the CDR3 is CASRSGQTEAFF.

This clone showed up many times. The read falls 3 residues short of the CDR3 end, and the missing part is taken from the germline J gene. This chain connects TRBV16 to TRBJ2-2; 10 bases agree with TRBD1. The CDR3 extends over 16 amino acids. V was pared by 1 base and J by 3 bases, with 2 bases of the junction left unmatched. Germline V gene sequence: CDR1 KGHSY, CDR2 FQNENV. The CDR3 DNA, read in part, is TGTGCCAGCAGCCAATTTGACAGGGGGCACACCGGGGAG. Translation: CASSQFDRGHTGE. The CDR3 as a whole reads CASSQFDRGHTGELFF.

This clone showed up many times. The read comes to an end 3 residues before the CDR3 does, leaving the germline J gene to fill in the end. This chain connects TRBV5-1 to TRBJ2-5, with 7 positions matching TRBD1. Germline trimming cut 4 bases from V and 5 bases from J; bases unmatched to any gene: 14. The CDR3 consists of 16 residues. Per the germline V gene, CDR1 is SGHRS and CDR2 is YFSETQ. CDR3 sequence reads: CASSEPAGGSRETQYF. The sequenced part of the CDR3 DNA is TGCGCCAGCAGCGAACCCGCAGGGGGTTCACGGGAGACC.

This clone was found many times. The read ends 3 residues before the CDR3 terminus; that terminus is restored from the germline J gene. The rearrangement links TRBV19 to TRBJ1-5; no clear D. CDR1 is LNHDA, CDR2 SQIVND, per germline (reference sequence). CDR3 size: 14 residues. Trimming removed 5 bases at V and 4 bases at J, with 12 bases between. Incomplete CDR3 DNA: TGTGCCAGTAGTCTAGTGACAATAAATCAGCCC. This sequence encodes CASSLVTINQP. The complete CDR3 reads CASSLVTINQPQHF.